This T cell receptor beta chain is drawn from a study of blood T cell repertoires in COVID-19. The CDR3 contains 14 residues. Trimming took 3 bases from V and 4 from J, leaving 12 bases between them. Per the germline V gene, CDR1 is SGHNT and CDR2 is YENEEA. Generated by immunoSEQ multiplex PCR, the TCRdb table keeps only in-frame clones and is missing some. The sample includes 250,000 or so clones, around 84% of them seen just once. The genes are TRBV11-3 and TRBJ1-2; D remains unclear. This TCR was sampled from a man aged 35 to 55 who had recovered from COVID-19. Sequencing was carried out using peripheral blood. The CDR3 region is CASSFRGPPYGYTF. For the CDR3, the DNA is TGTGCCAGCAGCTTCCGGGGTCCCCCCTATGGCTACACCTTC.